These T cell receptor beta chains were read from a single sample in a study of cytomegalovirus exposure and HLA in healthy donors. Assay used: immunoSEQ multiplex PCR; TCRdb lists only in-frame clones, some missing. The sample carries some 190,000 clones, about four fifths recorded once. Specimen: PBMCs. The receptors stem from a woman in her twenties or thirties in good health and CMV-seronegative. CDR3s include the opening cysteine and the closing phenylalanine or tryptophan. Each record gives: CDR3 protein, CDR3 length, V gene, J gene.

CDR3aa: CAWSVGGNTIYF; len: 12; v_gene: TRBV30; j_gene: TRBJ1-3
CDR3aa: CASSVGWGGQNEQFF; len: 15; v_gene: TRBV9; j_gene: TRBJ2-1
CDR3aa: CSVERFGGTGELFF; len: 14; v_gene: TRBV29-1; j_gene: TRBJ2-2
CDR3aa: CASTDNGNTIYF; len: 12; v_gene: TRBV6-5; j_gene: TRBJ1-3
CDR3aa: CASRGGAIDEKLFF; len: 14; v_gene: TRBV2; j_gene: TRBJ1-4
CDR3aa: CSASGTDTQYF; len: 11; v_gene: TRBV20-1; j_gene: TRBJ2-3
CDR3aa: CASSDPGTGGRDGYTF; len: 16; v_gene: TRBV6-1; j_gene: TRBJ1-2
CDR3aa: CASSLAGAPYNEQFF; len: 15; v_gene: TRBV5-6; j_gene: TRBJ2-1
CDR3aa: CAISADRGPRNF; len: 12; v_gene: TRBV10-3; j_gene: TRBJ2-5
CDR3aa: CASRKTGGPTEAFF; len: 14; v_gene: TRBV19; j_gene: TRBJ1-1
CDR3aa: CASSSRGGETQYF; len: 13; v_gene: TRBV7-9; j_gene: TRBJ2-5
CDR3aa: CASSQVSPQTQYF; len: 13; v_gene: TRBV14; j_gene: TRBJ2-3
CDR3aa: CASSGGLTVTMNTEAFF; len: 17; v_gene: TRBV10-2; j_gene: TRBJ1-1